Here is one T cell receptor (beta chain) with its context. The antigen this receptor binds is unknown. The input lacks base qualities; no much larger clone sits a single base away. The TCR beta locus was amplified and sequenced with the immunoSEQ assay, yielding bulk TCR Vbeta CDR3 data. The authors processed their data as follows. CDR3s were excluded if they were non-productive, were shorter than 7 amino acids, or did not start with C or end with F/W. Analysis was restricted to specimens with at least 1000 reads, and each clonotype was defined at the amino acid level. To compute clonality, Pielou's evenness was subtracted from 1. Library sizes were equalized by abundance-weighted random subsampling with replacement, which was repeated 100 times so that 95% confidence intervals could be reported. Repertoire overlap was quantified with the Morisita overlap index, and the top 40 clones per specimen were checked for overlap with the irAE. This immuneACCESS table, as held by TCRdb, lists in-frame sequences with V and J called but not all clones. Of the missing ones, under half trace to an unresolved V gene in checked studies; the others have no known cause. That table gives V, J and clone size, and the DNA gave D and trimming. Here the sample has 2,000 to 2,500 clones; 83% occur a single time. The ten largest account for roughly 7% of the sample.

The CDR3 sequence holds 15 residues, the cysteine and phenylalanine included. Of the read, only the CDR3 DNA is kept; its 45 bases are in frame from base 1. V loses 4 bases at its end and J loses 6 bases; junction bases beyond the gene matches: 7. The germline V gene encodes CDR1 MNHEY and CDR2 SMNVEV (reference sequence). Per the publication, the treatment or condition label means: nivolumab (PD-1 blockade) given before sampling. The DNeasy Blood and Tissue Kit was used to extract DNA from the formalin-fixed paraffin-embedded specimens. The sample comes from a study of T cells in tumors and immune-related adverse events (dated by TCRdb to the early 2020s).

The TCR originated in a female donor with metastatic renal cell carcinoma. The sample consisted of tumor tissue, taken from a patient treated with anti-PD-1 therapy. The sequence links TRBV27 to TRBJ2-2; TRBD2 aligns with 8 central bases. The CDR3 reads CASSSGRVLAGELFF. The DNA reads TGTGCCAGCAGTTCCGGGAGGGTATTGGCCGGGGAGCTGTTTTTT.